These 27 T cell receptor beta chains were sequenced from one sample in a study of blood T cell repertoires in COVID-19. Repertoires were generated with immunoSEQ multiplex PCR, while TCRdb's copy carries only in-frame clones and drops some. The sample has roughly 230,000 clones, more than 65% seen once. Sequencing input: peripheral blood. These receptors were obtained from a woman older than 75 with acute or convalescent COVID-19.

The chain links TRBV5-4 to TRBJ2-3, with D hard to call. V was clipped by 4 bases and J by 3 bases, with 15 bases between them. The CDR3 is 15 amino acids. Germline assignment: CDR1 SGHNT and CDR2 YYREEE (reference sequence). CDR3 DNA sequence: TGTGCCAGCAGCCCCCCCAGCGTCGGGACAGATACGCAGTATTTT. Its translation is CASSPPSVGTDTQYF.

V is TRBV6-5 and J is TRBJ2-3; 9 bases line up with TRBD1. Per the germline V gene, CDR1 is MNHEY and CDR2 is SVGAGI. There are 12 residues in the CDR3. The J segment lost 10 bases and the V segment lost 4 bases, leaving 3 bases of the junction unmatched. The CDR3 loop reads CASSSTGGAQYF. In DNA, the CDR3 is TGTGCCAGCAGTTCGACAGGGGGAGCGCAGTATTTT.

The chain combines TRBV4-1 with TRBJ1-5, with a possible D match to TRBD1 (5 bases). The CDR3 length is 17 residues. Germline-derived CDR1 and CDR2 are MGHRA and YSYEKL. Trimming took 0 bases from V and 9 from J, leaving 21 bases between them. CDR3 DNA: TGCGCCAGCAGCCAAGACGCGGGCAGGGAGGTATTGCGGCCCCAGCATTTT. Translated, it gives CASSQDAGREVLRPQHF.

The V and J genes are TRBV5-1 and TRBJ1-2; a possible D gene is TRBD1 (5 bases). This CDR3 spans 14 amino acids. The ends were cut back, 3 bases at V and 7 bases at J, with 16 bases in the middle. The germline V gene encodes CDR1 SGHRS and CDR2 YFSETQ. DNA for the CDR3: TGCGCCAGCAGCTCCATGCAGGGAGGTGGTGGCTACACCTTC. Its protein product is CASSSMQGGGGYTF.

The rearrangement uses TRBV19 and TRBJ2-1, with 16 bases fitting TRBD2. This CDR3 has 18 amino acids. Germline CDR1 reads LNHDA; CDR2 reads SQIVND (reference sequence). V gave up 1 base and J gave up 7 bases; unmatched junction bases: 7. The CDR3: CASSIAGTSGGAWNEQFF. The DNA of the CDR3 is TGTGCCAGTAGTATAGCTGGGACTAGCGGGGGGGCTTGGAATGAGCAGTTCTTC.

This clone was picked up one time. The V gene is TRBV7-3, the J gene TRBJ1-1, with 7 bases fitting TRBD1. The V gene's germline CDR1 is SGHTA and CDR2 FQGTGA. This CDR3 contains 13 residues. V dropped 0 bases and J dropped 10; count of bases not matched to a gene: 5. In DNA, the CDR3 is TGTGCCAGCAGCTTAACTGACAGGGATCGAGCTTTCTTT. This codes for CASSLTDRDRAFF.

The chain carries TRBV6-1 and TRBJ1-2, with 9 nucleotides matching TRBD1. Germline values: CDR1 MNHNS, CDR2 SASEGT. The CDR3 totals 13 residues. J was trimmed by 6 bases and V by 3 bases; bases with no gene match: 2. In DNA form, the CDR3 reads TGTGCCAGCAGTGACGGGACAGGGAATGGCTACACCTTC. Translated, it gives CASSDGTGNGYTF.

In this sample, this clone turned up once. The same CDR3 is also encoded by other DNA sequences in this sample. CDR3 amino acids: CASSLRLSSYEQYF. The CDR3 DNA is TGTGCCAGTAGTCTTCGACTATCCTCCTACGAGCAGTACTTC. The chain is built from TRBV19 and TRBJ2-7; tentative D call: TRBD2 (5 bases). Looked up from germline, CDR1 is LNHDA and CDR2 is SQIVND (reference sequence). There are 14 residues in the CDR3. V lost 5 bases and J 0 bases, leaving 11 bases between the germline ends.

This clone was seen once. The chain links TRBV5-1 to TRBJ1-2, with D uncertain. V lost 0 bases and J lost 6, with 9 bases in between. The CDR3 totals 13 residues. CDR1 SGHRS and CDR2 YFSETQ come from the germline V gene. This CDR3 is CASSLVGGHGYTF. The DNA for the CDR3 is TGCGCCAGCAGCTTGGTAGGCGGTCATGGCTACACCTTC.

The CDR3 loop reads CASSVSGFIDTQYF. The CDR3 DNA is TGTGCCAGTAGTGTTTCAGGGTTTATTGATACGCAGTATTTT. This chain joins TRBV19 and TRBJ2-3; D possibly corresponds to TRBD1 (5 bases). Germline assignment: CDR1 LNHDA and CDR2 SQIVND (reference sequence). The CDR3 extends over 14 amino acids. Between the trimmed V and J ends, which lost 5 bases and 6 bases, there was a span of 15 bases.

The rearrangement uses TRBV19 and TRBJ2-1; 11 bases match TRBD1. From germline, CDR1 is LNHDA and CDR2 SQIVND (reference sequence). The V and J ends lost 5 bases and 4 bases, in that order; junction bases with no gene match: 7. This CDR3 has 16 amino acids. CDR3 sequence (DNA): TGTGCCAGTAGTTATACCGGGACAGGGGGGTACAATGAGCAGTTCTTC. Translation: CASSYTGTGGYNEQFF.

The chain uses TRBV9 and TRBJ1-2, with D uncertain. The CDR3 covers 14 residues. From germline, CDR1 is SGDLS and CDR2 YYNGEE. V dropped 2 bases and J dropped 4 bases, with 12 bases sitting between them. The CDR3 DNA follows: TGTGCCAGCAGCGTCGCGCGGGCCCCCTATGGCTACACCTTC. Encoded protein: CASSVARAPYGYTF.

V gene TRBV2 combines with J gene TRBJ1-4; a possible D gene is TRBD1 (6 bases). From germline, CDR1 is SNHLY and CDR2 FYNNEI. The CDR3 spans 14 residues. V lost 7 bases and J lost 4, with 13 bases in between. The CDR3 spells CASKEDRNNEKLFF. CDR3 sequence (DNA): TGTGCCAGCAAGGAGGACAGAAATAATGAAAAACTGTTTTTT.

This clone occurred a few times. The chain joins TRBV6-5 to TRBJ2-5, with D perhaps TRBD2 (6 bases). This CDR3 region has 16 residues. V was cut by 4 bases and J by 5 bases, with 20 bases left in between. From germline, CDR1 is MNHEY and CDR2 SVGAGI. The CDR3 sequence is CASSFNPGLKGETQYF. Written as DNA, the CDR3 is TGTGCCAGCAGTTTCAATCCGGGACTTAAGGGGGAGACCCAGTACTTC.

The gene calls are TRBV7-6 and TRBJ1-1; 9 positions agree with TRBD1. V trimming: 5 bases; J trimming: 7 bases; junction bases outside the gene matches: 8. The CDR3 loop spans 14 amino acids. Germline CDR1 and CDR2: SGHVS and FNYEAQ. This chain's CDR3 is CASSPPGQGYEAFF. The CDR3 DNA is TGTGCCAGCAGCCCACCGGGACAGGGCTATGAAGCTTTCTTT.

The chain employs TRBV10-2 and TRBJ2-2, with no clear D. CDR1 and CDR2 from the germline V gene are WSHSY and SAAADI. V lost 7 bases and J lost 1, with 13 bases in between. This CDR3 region has 15 residues. The CDR3 sequence: CASNAQLLNTGELFF. CDR3 sequence (DNA): TGCGCCAGCAATGCCCAACTCTTGAACACCGGGGAGCTGTTTTTT.

This clone has more than one count but fewer than ten. This chain uses TRBV19 with TRBJ2-5; tentative D call: TRBD2 (5 bases). Trimming shortened V by 3 bases and J by 1 base, and 6 bases separated the two germline ends. The V gene's germline CDR1 is LNHDA and CDR2 SQIVND (reference sequence). The CDR3 spans 13 residues. The CDR3 DNA reads TGTGCCAGTAGTATGCTAGCCCAAGAGACCCAGTACTTC. This gives the protein CASSMLAQETQYF.

V is TRBV6-1 and J is TRBJ1-5; 7 nucleotides line up with TRBD1. Per the germline V gene, CDR1 is MNHNS and CDR2 is SASEGT. With V trimmed by 1 base and J by 1 base, 4 bases remained unmatched. This CDR3 region has 16 residues. The CDR3 spells CASSEGRGESNQPQHF. In nucleotides, the CDR3 is TGTGCCAGCAGTGAAGGCAGGGGGGAAAGCAATCAGCCCCAGCATTTT.

The table lists this clone with a few counts. The chain recombines TRBV4-1 with TRBJ2-2; D possibly corresponds to TRBD1 (7 bases). The CDR3 has 16 amino acids. V gave up 4 bases and J gave up 5 bases, with 17 bases separating them. From germline, CDR1 is MGHRA and CDR2 YSYEKL. The CDR3 loop is CASSLSGQGGTGELFF. In DNA, the CDR3 is TGCGCCAGCAGCCTCTCCGGCCAGGGGGGTACCGGGGAGCTGTTTTTT.

The V gene is TRBV5-4, the J gene TRBJ2-1; 10 nucleotides agree with TRBD2. With V trimmed by 2 bases and J by 7 bases, 6 bases remained unmatched. The germline gives CDR1 SGHNT, CDR2 YYREEE (reference sequence). The CDR3 has 15 residues. Written as DNA, the CDR3 is TGTGCCAGCAGCTTTTCCGGGACTAGCGTGAATGAGCAGTTCTTC. Protein sequence: CASSFSGTSVNEQFF.

This chain uses TRBV5-1 with TRBJ2-7, with TRBD2 as a possible D gene (6 bases). The CDR3 is 15 amino acids. Germline CDR1 reads SGHRS; CDR2 reads YFSETQ. Trimming removed 6 bases from V and 3 bases from J, with 19 bases in between. The CDR3 region is CASTVPNPGDYEQYF. The DNA for the CDR3 is TGCGCCAGCACCGTTCCAAACCCGGGAGACTACGAGCAGTACTTC.

The V and J genes are TRBV6-6 and TRBJ1-2; D is undetermined. V was pared by 2 bases and J by 8 bases, with 6 bases between. There are 11 residues in the CDR3. Germline CDR1 and CDR2: MNHNY and SVGAGI (reference sequence). CDR3: CASSYREGYTF. In DNA form, the CDR3 reads TGTGCCAGCAGTTACAGGGAGGGCTACACCTTC.

V usage is TRBV27 and J usage is TRBJ1-1; 8 nucleotides line up with TRBD1. The CDR3 has 15 amino acids. Unmatched junction bases numbered 3, after V lost 2 bases and J lost 1 base. Germline loops: CDR1 MNHEY, CDR2 SMNVEV (reference sequence). CDR3 sequence (DNA): TGTGCCAGCAGTTTACACAGGGGGGCGAACACTGAAGCTTTCTTT. Translation gives CASSLHRGANTEAFF.

The J gene is TRBJ1-2, the V gene TRBV29-1; a possible D gene is TRBD1 (6 bases). The germline gives CDR1 SQVTM, CDR2 ANQGSEA. With 2 bases removed from V and 5 bases from J, the gap between germline ends came to 15 bases. This CDR3 has 14 amino acids. CDR3 in amino acids: CSVEYSGAGYGYTF. CDR3 in DNA: TGCAGCGTTGAATACTCAGGGGCAGGGTATGGCTACACCTTC.

Here the CDR3 reads CASSQDASGGLREQFF. As DNA, the CDR3 is TGTGCCAGCAGCCAAGATGCAAGCGGGGGGCTTCGTGAGCAGTTCTTC. This chain joins TRBV3-1 (or the pseudogene TRBV3-2) and TRBJ2-1; 9 bases are a match to TRBD2. There are 16 residues in the CDR3. Losses at the gene ends were 0 bases for V and 9 bases for J; bases not matched to a gene: 9. The germline CDR1 and CDR2 sequences are LGHDT and YNNKEL (reference sequence).

The rearrangement uses TRBV3-1 (or the pseudogene TRBV3-2) and TRBJ1-6, with TRBD1 matching over 8 bases. The junction had 2 bases not matched to a gene; V was cut back by 3 bases and J by 7 bases. The CDR3 covers 14 residues. Germline V gives CDR1 LGHDT, CDR2 YNNKEL (reference sequence). The CDR3 nucleotides are TGTGCCAGCAGCCAGGGACAGGCGAATTCACCCCTCCACTTT. It is translated as CASSQGQANSPLHF.

The chain uses TRBV7-7 and TRBJ2-5; 7 nucleotides line up with TRBD1. CDR3 length: 14 residues. Per the germline V gene, CDR1 is SSHAT and CDR2 is FNYEAQ (reference sequence). V gave up 5 bases and J gave up 4 bases; unmatched junction bases: 7. CDR3 sequence (DNA): TGTGCCAGCAGCCCCGATAGGACAGGAGAGACCCAGTACTTC. This gives the protein CASSPDRTGETQYF.